This is a list of T cell receptor beta chains from one sample in a study of T cells in localized non-small cell lung cancer. Sequencing used immunoSEQ multiplex PCR; TCRdb keeps in-frame clones, though not all of them. The data show 50,000 or so clones, around three quarters seen once. The sequences come from PBMCs, collected before any cancer treatment. Source of these receptors: a woman between 40 and 69 years old with stage II lung adenocarcinoma. The CDR3 runs from the conserved cysteine through the conserved F or W.

v_gene	CDR3aa
TRBV2	CASSEGSGDTSGYTF
TRBV28	CASSSQGSGYTF
TRBV5-6	CASSLGQSNYGYTF
TRBV7-8	CASSLNLFYEQYF
TRBV6-6	CASSPLGQGENIQYF
TRBV9	CASSVEGQWNTEAFF
TRBV5-1	CASSLTGGSDFYGYTF
TRBV29-1	CSVTGRAYNYGYTF
TRBV19	CASSLAVFRGNQPQHF
TRBV7-8	CASSLVDGSTDTQYF
TRBV27	CASSLLVGTNTGELFF
TRBV7-2	CASSLPPPMVDQYF
TRBV19	CASTRFGSRGLSGANVLTF
TRBV19	CASSIVGGQMNQPQHF
TRBV19	CASSLKGLNQPQHF
TRBV30	CAWAGDDTGELFF
TRBV29-1	CSAGVETQYF
TRBV6-1	CASSEARKVAFF
TRBV2	CASSETSNEQFF
TRBV19	CASSDGGGDTIYF
TRBV7-3	CASSRGGGSTDTQYF
TRBV19	CASSSIPTEWFF
TRBV25-1	CASSELGIGPTNEKLFF
TRBV4-2	CASSQGASGGGQYNEQFF
TRBV2	CASRKGVRGQPQHF
TRBV5-1	CASSLVGREGTEAFF
TRBV2	CASRRTDPNSPLHF
TRBV29-1	CSVGVTANEQFF
TRBV10-3	CAISGEAGGEKLFF
TRBV2	CASSEEGVNEKLFF
TRBV6-6	CASSYSTGGYQPQHF
TRBV28	CASLPGQMYNSPLHF
TRBV2	CASLIQSNTEAFF
TRBV5-8	CASSLAQTRDGSPLHF
TRBV6-1	CASPRPGTKQYF
TRBV5-1	CASTDPQGVRTEAFF
TRBV7-9	CASSSIITGEYGYTF
TRBV6-5	CASEEAFNNEQFF
TRBV5-1	CASSLIGQGGEKLFF
TRBV28	CASSSEGAGGADTQYF
TRBV7-9	CASRGFGGYEQYF
TRBV5-1	CASSLASGGAPTGTQYF
TRBV2	CAGGQGMNTEAFF
TRBV6-6	CASSYVVSGIEWPQHF
TRBV12-5	CASGLIPPQGSYEQYF